This T cell receptor beta chain was profiled in a study of cytomegalovirus exposure and HLA in healthy donors. Study-level results: In vitro data verified a few CMV-associated chains as specific for CMV antigens. Common viral pathogens (according to a later analysis) appeared linked to several of the most significant clusters.

The PCR used 60 Vbeta and 13 Jbeta primers. Data came from immunoSEQ multiplex PCR; TCRdb stores just in-frame clones and leaves some out. The sample has over 100,000 clones, 55% to 80% seen once. This CDR3 has 16 amino acids. The J segment lost 3 bases and the V segment lost 6 bases, leaving 13 bases of the junction unmatched. From germline, CDR1 is SEHNR and CDR2 FQNEAQ (reference sequence). Remarks on this clone: Its antigen is not known.

The rearrangement links TRBV7-9 to TRBJ1-1; 7 nucleotides match TRBD1. Sequencing was performed on PBMCs. This TCR derives from a woman in her forties in good health and CMV-seronegative. CDR3 DNA sequence: TGTGCCAGCAGGGGGACAGTCGGAGATCGGGACACTGAAGCTTTCTTT. It encodes CASRGTVGDRDTEAFF.